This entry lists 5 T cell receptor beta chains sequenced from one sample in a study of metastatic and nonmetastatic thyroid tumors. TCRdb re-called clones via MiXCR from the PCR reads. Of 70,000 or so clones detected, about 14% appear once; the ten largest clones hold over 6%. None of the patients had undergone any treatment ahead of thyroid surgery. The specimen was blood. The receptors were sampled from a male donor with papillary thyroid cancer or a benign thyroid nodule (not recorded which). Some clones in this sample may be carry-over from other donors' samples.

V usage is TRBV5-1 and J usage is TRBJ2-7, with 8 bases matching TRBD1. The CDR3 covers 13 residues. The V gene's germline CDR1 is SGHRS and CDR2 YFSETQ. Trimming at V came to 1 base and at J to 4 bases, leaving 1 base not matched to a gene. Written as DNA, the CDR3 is TGCGCCAGCAGCTTGCGACAGGGGTACGAGCAGTACTTC. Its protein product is CASSLRQGYEQYF.

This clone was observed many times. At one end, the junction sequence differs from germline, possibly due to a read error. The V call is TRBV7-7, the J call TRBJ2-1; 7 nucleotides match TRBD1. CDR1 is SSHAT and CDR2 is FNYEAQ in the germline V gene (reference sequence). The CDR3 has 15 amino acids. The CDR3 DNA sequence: TGTGCTAGCAGCTTAGCGCCGACAGGGTGGACTGAGCAGTTCTTC. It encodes CASSLAPTGWTEQFF.

The CDR3: CSARVWSLAGGPVDTQYF. The CDR3 DNA follows: TGCAGTGCTAGAGTATGGTCGCTAGCGGGAGGGCCGGTAGATACGCAGTATTTT. This chain uses TRBV20-1 with TRBJ2-3; TRBD2 aligns across 12 bases. This CDR3 spans 18 amino acids. Germline V lookup: CDR1 DFQATT, CDR2 SNEGSKA (reference sequence). J was trimmed by 5 bases and V by 1 base; bases with no gene match: 13.

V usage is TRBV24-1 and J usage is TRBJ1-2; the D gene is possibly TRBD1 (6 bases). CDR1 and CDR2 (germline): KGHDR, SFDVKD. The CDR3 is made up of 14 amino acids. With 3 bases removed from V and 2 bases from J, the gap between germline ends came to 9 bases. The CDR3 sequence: CATSDPGQNYGYTF. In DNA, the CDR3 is TGTGCCACCAGTGATCCAGGACAGAACTATGGCTACACCTTC.

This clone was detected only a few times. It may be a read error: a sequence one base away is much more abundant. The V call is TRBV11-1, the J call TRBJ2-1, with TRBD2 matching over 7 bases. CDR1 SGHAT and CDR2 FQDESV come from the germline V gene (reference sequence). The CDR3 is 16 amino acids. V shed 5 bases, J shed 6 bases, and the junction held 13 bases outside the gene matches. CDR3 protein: CASSLLGLAEFNEQFF. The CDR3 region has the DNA TGTGCCAGCAGCCTTTTGGGGCTAGCGGAATTCAATGAGCAGTTCTTC.